The 6 T cell receptor beta chains reported below all come from one sample, sequenced in a study of vaccination effects on CD4 cells after COVID-19. Antigens for these TCRs are unknown. Viral peptide pool expansion of antigen-specific CD4+ T cells preceded sequencing in the ViraFEST assay. Isolation of CD4+ T cells took place after less than 12 days of culture. Between March and December 2020, the person had a SARS-CoV-2 infection that PCR confirmed. Data came from immunoSEQ multiplex PCR; TCRdb stores just in-frame clones and leaves some out. Of 70,000 or so clones listed, over 65% are singletons. The sample in question was CD4+ T cells from PBMCs cultured with HIV peptides, obtained before COVID-19 vaccination. The sample's subset: HIV-1 Nef peptide pool negative control/reference culture. The receptor source for this set is a human donor who had a prior SARS-CoV-2 infection.

This chain uses TRBV19 with TRBJ1-5, with TRBD1 matching over 9 bases. CDR3 length equals 17 residues. Germline V CDR1 and CDR2: LNHDA, SQIVND (reference sequence). Germline trimming cut 7 bases from V and 2 bases from J; bases unmatched to any gene: 12. The CDR3 protein is CASTFLWGQGGNQPQHF. CDR3 coding DNA: TGTGCCAGTACCTTTCTGTGGGGACAGGGAGGCAATCAGCCCCAGCATTTT.

This chain connects TRBV5-5 to TRBJ2-1, with 10 positions matching TRBD2. Germline CDR1 reads SGHKS; CDR2 reads YYEKEE (reference sequence). V shed 3 bases and J 4 bases; nucleotides not matched to a gene: 7. This CDR3 contains 16 residues. In DNA, the CDR3 is TGTGCCAGCAGCTCCTCAGGACTAGCGGATTACAATGAGCAGTTCTTC. Translated, it gives CASSSSGLADYNEQFF.

Here the CDR3 reads CASTGTSSNTGELFF. In nucleotides, the CDR3 is TGTGCCAGCACTGGGACAAGCTCAAACACCGGGGAGCTGTTTTTT. The chain recombines TRBV2 with TRBJ2-2; D perhaps matches TRBD1 (6 bases). Germline CDR1 and CDR2: SNHLY and FYNNEI. CDR3 length: 15 amino acids. The V gene lost 7 bases and the J gene lost 2 bases, with 14 bases spanning the gap.

This clone has a handful of counts. This sample also contains other DNA sequences that code for the same CDR3. V and J are TRBV7-2 and TRBJ1-5, with unresolved D. Trimming left V 1 base short and J 1 base short, with 2 bases between. In germline, CDR1 is SGHTA, CDR2 FQGNSA. This CDR3 contains 13 residues. The CDR3 coding sequence is TGTGCCAGCAGCTTAGACAGCAATCAGCCCCAGCATTTT. Protein: CASSLDSNQPQHF.

The V gene is TRBV3-1 (or the pseudogene TRBV3-2), the J gene TRBJ1-6; no clear D gene. CDR1 and CDR2 (germline): LGHDT, YNNKEL (reference sequence). The V gene lost 2 bases and the J gene lost 2 bases, with 4 bases spanning the gap. The CDR3 is made up of 14 amino acids. CDR3 nucleotides: TGTGCCAGCAGCCAATTTACCTATAATTCACCCCTCCACTTT. This translates into CASSQFTYNSPLHF.

This chain connects TRBV10-3 to TRBJ2-1; TRBD2 agrees at 7 bases. V was pared by 11 bases and J by 5 bases, with 9 bases of the junction left unmatched. The CDR3 is 13 amino acids. The germline V gene has CDR1 ENHRY and CDR2 SYGVKD. This CDR3 reads CASNVRGDNEQFF. The DNA of the CDR3 is TGTGCCTCAAACGTCCGGGGGGACAATGAGCAGTTCTTC.